The rows below give T cell receptor beta chains drawn from one sample of a study of vaccination and CD4 T cells after COVID-19. Their antigens are not known. TCRdb recomputed calls from the PCR reads with MiXCR, one row per CDR3 protein. The data hold about 11,000 distinct CDR3 sequences, with less than 70% observed a single time. Sequenced input: CD4+ T cells from blood, cultured in vitro. Receptors were obtained from a human donor who had recovered from COVID-19. CDR3s include the opening cysteine and the closing phenylalanine or tryptophan. Each record gives: V gene, J gene, D gene, clone size, CDR3 protein, CDR3 DNA. The D gene is left open where the match is weak. Expanded clones get a size class; other rows say once, few or many, or leave the size out.

>TRBV30|TRBJ2-5|NA|NA
CAWRPQGARETQYF
TGTGCCTGGAGACCCCAGGGAGCGAGAGAGACCCAGTACTTC
>TRBV20-1|TRBJ2-3|TRBD1|NA
CSARRGQTSTDTQYF
TGCAGTGCTAGAAGGGGACAGACTAGCACAGATACGCAGTATTTT
>TRBV6-4|TRBJ2-1|NA|NA
CASSDSFRGANEQFF
TGTGCCAGCAGTGACTCGTTTAGGGGGGCTAATGAGCAGTTCTTC
>TRBV10-3|TRBJ2-2|TRBD1|few
CAISKQDRAGGELFF
TGTGCCATCAGTAAACAAGACAGGGCGGGCGGGGAGCTGTTTTTT
>TRBV21-1|TRBJ2-2|NA|few
CASSKKGLTSNTGELFF
TGTGCCAGCAGTAAGAAGGGGCTAACCTCGAACACCGGGGAGCTGTTTTTT
>TRBV7-9|TRBJ1-3|NA|NA
CASSLEWLYSGNTIYF
TGTGCCAGCAGCTTAGAATGGTTGTACTCTGGAAACACCATATATTTT
>TRBV20-1|TRBJ2-2|NA|few
CSARVLRQTNTGELFF
TGCAGTGCTAGGGTACTAAGACAGACGAACACCGGGGAGCTGTTTTTT
>TRBV5-1|TRBJ1-1|TRBD1|NA
CASSVGQANTEAFF
TGCGCCAGCAGCGTGGGACAGGCGAACACTGAAGCTTTCTTT
>TRBV20-1|TRBJ2-3|TRBD2|NA
CSARYLAGTDTQYF
TGCAGTGCTAGATATCTAGCGGGGACAGATACGCAGTATTTT
>TRBV28|TRBJ2-6|TRBD2|once
CASSLSGRAGANVLTF
TGTGCCAGCAGTTTGAGCGGGAGGGCTGGGGCCAACGTCCTGACTTTC
>TRBV12-3/TRBV12-4|TRBJ1-6|NA|NA
CASSLEVRTNSPLHF
TGTGCCAGCAGTTTAGAGGTCAGGACGAATTCACCCCTCCACTTT
>TRBV20-1|TRBJ1-1|NA|NA
CSATRGTLNTEAFF
TGCAGTGCCACCCGGGGGACTTTGAACACTGAAGCTTTCTTT
>TRBV20-1|TRBJ2-1|NA|NA
CSARWDSTGNNEQFF
TGCAGTGCTCGTTGGGACTCAACGGGGAATAATGAGCAGTTCTTC
>TRBV15|TRBJ1-5|NA|NA
CATSRDQWGESNQPQHF
TGTGCCACCAGCAGAGATCAGTGGGGGGAGAGCAATCAGCCCCAGCATTTT
>TRBV20-1|TRBJ2-7|NA|NA
CSARPGGGYSYEQYF
TGCAGTGCTAGGCCAGGTGGCGGGTACTCCTACGAGCAGTACTTC
>TRBV2|TRBJ2-7|TRBD1|NA
CASSGGQGQAYEQYF
TGTGCCAGCAGTGGTGGACAGGGCCAGGCCTACGAGCAGTACTTC
>TRBV28|TRBJ1-5|TRBD1|NA
CASRTGMVQPQHF
TGTGCCAGCAGGACAGGGATGGTTCAGCCCCAGCATTTT
>TRBV27|TRBJ2-5|NA|NA
CASSGGYHGGTAQETRYF
TGTGCCAGCAGTGGTGGGTACCATGGAGGGACAGCCCAAGAGACCCGGTACTTC
>TRBV28|TRBJ1-1|NA|NA
CASMYRFRLGTEAFF
TGTGCCAGCATGTACAGGTTCCGGCTCGGCACTGAAGCTTTCTTT
>TRBV19|TRBJ2-7|TRBD2|NA
CASSAYRTTSGRGSYEQYF
TGTGCCAGTAGTGCTTACAGAACAACTAGCGGGAGAGGATCCTACGAGCAGTACTTC
>TRBV28|TRBJ1-5|NA|few
CATRTELLEPQHF
TGTGCCACAAGGACAGAACTACTGGAGCCCCAGCATTTT
>TRBV6-5|TRBJ2-3|NA|few
CASSYRRRTDTQYF
TGTGCCAGCAGTTACAGGAGACGCACAGATACGCAGTATTTT
>TRBV12-3/TRBV12-4|TRBJ1-2|NA|NA
CASKRGDDFYGNTF
TGTGCCAGCAAGAGGGGGGACGACTTCTATGGCAACACCTTC
>TRBV15|TRBJ2-3|TRBD2|NA
CATSRGLAGSSTDTRYF
TGTGCCACCAGCAGAGGACTAGCGGGGTCTAGCACAGATACGCGGTATTTT
>TRBV7-8|TRBJ2-3|NA|medium-sized
CASSLRQVTDTQYF
TGTGCCAGCAGCTTACGACAGGTTACAGATACGCAGTATTTT
>TRBV25-1|TRBJ2-7|TRBD2|NA
CASSGTSGSYEQYF
TGTGCCAGCAGTGGGACTAGCGGGAGCTACGAGCAGTACTTC
>TRBV6-1|TRBJ2-5|NA|few
CASRRASSGETQYF
TGTGCCAGCAGGAGGGCCTCAAGCGGGGAGACCCAGTACTTC
>TRBV24-1|TRBJ2-1|TRBD2|few
CATSGGGLGGVEQFF
TGTGCCACCTCCGGTGGCGGGTTGGGGGGGGTGGAGCAGTTCTTC
>TRBV19|TRBJ2-1|TRBD2|medium-sized
CASSIIAGMIEQFF
TGTGCCAGTAGTATTATAGCGGGAATGATTGAGCAGTTCTTC
>TRBV20-1|TRBJ2-5|NA|few
CSARLAGSQETQYF
TGCAGTGCTAGACTCGCGGGGTCCCAAGAGACCCAGTACTTC
>TRBV12-3/TRBV12-4|TRBJ2-2|NA|NA
CASSLSAGELFF
TGTGCCAGCAGTTTAAGTGCCGGGGAGCTGTTTTTT
>TRBV4-2|TRBJ2-3|TRBD2|NA
CASSQGLAGGPSTDTQYF
TGTGCCAGCAGCCAAGGACTAGCGGGAGGGCCTAGCACAGATACGCAGTATTTT
>TRBV10-3|TRBJ2-5|TRBD2|NA
CAIRRTTSGLEATQYF
TGTGCCATCAGGAGGACAACTAGCGGGCTCGAAGCGACCCAGTACTTC
>TRBV10-1|TRBJ2-1|TRBD2|NA
CASSESGASGRDNEQFF
TGCGCCAGCAGTGAGTCAGGTGCCAGCGGGAGAGACAATGAGCAGTTCTTC
>TRBV14|TRBJ2-2|NA|NA
CASSQSGYYTGELFF
TGTGCCAGCAGCCAATCAGGTTACTACACCGGGGAGCTGTTTTTT
>TRBV7-2|TRBJ1-4|NA|large
CASSSTGEKLFF
TGTGCCAGCAGCTCCACGGGGGAAAAACTGTTTTTT
>TRBV18|TRBJ2-3|NA|NA
CASSPPSVDTQYF
TGTGCCAGCTCACCACCCTCCGTCGATACGCAGTATTTT
>TRBV6-1|TRBJ2-7|NA|NA
CASSEMGEQYF
TGTGCCAGCAGTGAAATGGGCGAGCAGTACTTC
>TRBV5-1|TRBJ2-3|TRBD2|NA
CASSSTAGEDTQYF
TGCGCCAGCAGCTCAACGGCGGGAGAAGATACGCAGTATTTT
>TRBV15|TRBJ2-6|NA|NA
CATSNPVGRAGANVLTF
TGTGCCACCAGCAACCCTGTGGGCAGGGCTGGGGCCAACGTCCTGACTTTC
>TRBV20-1|TRBJ2-4|NA|NA
CSANNNGIAKNIQYF
TGCAGTGCTAACAATAACGGAATAGCCAAAAACATTCAGTACTTC
>TRBV20-1|TRBJ2-3|TRBD2|NA
CSAISAGGADTQYF
TGCAGTGCTATATCTGCGGGAGGGGCAGATACGCAGTATTTT
>TRBV2|TRBJ1-1|TRBD1|NA
CASKETGGAGAFF
TGTGCCAGCAAAGAAACAGGGGGCGCGGGAGCTTTCTTT
>TRBV28|TRBJ1-5|NA|NA
CASSFQLPQGTSQPQHF
TGTGCCAGCAGTTTTCAGCTGCCGCAGGGAACAAGTCAGCCCCAGCATTTT
>TRBV2|TRBJ2-2|NA|NA
CASSERLSTGELFF
TGTGCCAGCAGTGAACGGCTAAGCACCGGGGAGCTGTTTTTT